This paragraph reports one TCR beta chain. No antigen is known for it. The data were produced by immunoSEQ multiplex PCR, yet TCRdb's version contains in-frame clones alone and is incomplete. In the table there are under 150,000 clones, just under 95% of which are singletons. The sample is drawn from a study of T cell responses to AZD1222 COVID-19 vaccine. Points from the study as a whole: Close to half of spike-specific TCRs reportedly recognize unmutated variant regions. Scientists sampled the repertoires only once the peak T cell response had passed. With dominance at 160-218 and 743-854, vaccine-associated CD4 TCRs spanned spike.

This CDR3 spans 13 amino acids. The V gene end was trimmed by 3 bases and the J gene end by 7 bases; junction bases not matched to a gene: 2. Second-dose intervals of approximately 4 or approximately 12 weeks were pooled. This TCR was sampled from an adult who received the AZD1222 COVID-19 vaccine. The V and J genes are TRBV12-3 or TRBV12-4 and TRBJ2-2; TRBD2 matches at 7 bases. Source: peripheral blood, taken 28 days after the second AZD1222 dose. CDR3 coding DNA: TGTGCCAGCAGTTTGGGGGGGATCGGGGAGCTGTTTTTT. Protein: CASSLGGIGELFF.